This TCR beta chain was obtained from a study of Graves' ophthalmopathy and Graves' hyperthyroidism. This clonotype was detected ten times or more. Its antigen is unknown. Study-wide results and caveats: Researchers report that a 13-signature model separated ophthalmopathy from stable hyperthyroidism, posting roughly 90% sensitivity and 65% to 82% specificity. Among thyroid clonotypes expanded above 0.001 frequency, most also appeared in blood.

A diagnosis was made from clinical symptoms together with serum thyroxine, TRAb, thyroid ultrasound and orbital computed tomography. It was from 8 to 10 ml of fresh peripheral blood that the PBMCs came. Investigators amplified TCR beta CDR3 regions from RNA transcripts. RT-PCR in the first round used HTBI primers; a second-round multiplex PCR followed. TCRdb fed the multiplex PCR reads into MiXCR, producing one record per CDR3 protein. The table shows about half a million distinct CDR3 sequences, with approximately 15% occurring only once. The CDR3 has 14 amino acids. V was pared by 6 bases and J by 4 bases, with 15 bases between. Germline V gene lookup returns CDR1 MNHEY and CDR2 SMNVEV (reference sequence).

This clonotype originated in a woman in her thirties with Graves' ophthalmopathy. This sequence joins TRBV27 and TRBJ1-2, with D unresolved. Sequencing used blood. DNA of the CDR3: TGTGCCAGCAGCCTGGCAGGTCGATCCTATGGCTACACCTTC. Its protein product is CASSLAGRSYGYTF.